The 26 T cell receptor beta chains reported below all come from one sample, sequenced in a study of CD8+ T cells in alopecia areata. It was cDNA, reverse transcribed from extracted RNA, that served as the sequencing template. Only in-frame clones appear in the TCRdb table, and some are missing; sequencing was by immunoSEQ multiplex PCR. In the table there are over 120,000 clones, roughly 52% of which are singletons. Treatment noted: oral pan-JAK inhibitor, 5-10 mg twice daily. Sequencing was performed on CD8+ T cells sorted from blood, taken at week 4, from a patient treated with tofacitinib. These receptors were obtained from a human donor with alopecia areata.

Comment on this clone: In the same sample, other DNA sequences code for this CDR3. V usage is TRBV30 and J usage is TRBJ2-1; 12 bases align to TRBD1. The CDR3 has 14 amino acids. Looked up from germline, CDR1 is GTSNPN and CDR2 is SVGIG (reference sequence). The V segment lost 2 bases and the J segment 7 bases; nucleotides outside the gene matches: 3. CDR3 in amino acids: CAWSTGQGANEQFF. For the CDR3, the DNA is TGTGCCTGGAGTACGGGACAGGGGGCGAATGAGCAGTTCTTC.

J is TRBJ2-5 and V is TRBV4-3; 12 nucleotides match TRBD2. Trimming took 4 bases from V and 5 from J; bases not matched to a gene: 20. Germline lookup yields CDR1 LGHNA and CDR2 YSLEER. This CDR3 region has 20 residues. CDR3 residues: CASSLLTPSGGASAPETQYF. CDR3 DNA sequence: TGCGCCAGCAGCCTTCTGACCCCTAGCGGGGGGGCCTCGGCTCCGGAGACCCAGTACTTC.

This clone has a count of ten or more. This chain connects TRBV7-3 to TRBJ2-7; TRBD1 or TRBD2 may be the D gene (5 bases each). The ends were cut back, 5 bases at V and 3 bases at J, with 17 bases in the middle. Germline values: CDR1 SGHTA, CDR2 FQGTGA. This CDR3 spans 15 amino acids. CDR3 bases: TGTGCCAGCAGCCCCGGGGCAGGGCCCTTCTACGAGCAGTACTTC. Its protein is CASSPGAGPFYEQYF.

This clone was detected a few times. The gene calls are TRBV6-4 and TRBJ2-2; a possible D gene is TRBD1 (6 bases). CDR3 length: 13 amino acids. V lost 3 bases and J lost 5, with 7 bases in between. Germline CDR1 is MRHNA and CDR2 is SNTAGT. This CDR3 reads CASSEGTTGELFF. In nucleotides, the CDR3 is TGTGCCAGCAGTGAGGGGACAACCGGGGAGCTGTTTTTT.

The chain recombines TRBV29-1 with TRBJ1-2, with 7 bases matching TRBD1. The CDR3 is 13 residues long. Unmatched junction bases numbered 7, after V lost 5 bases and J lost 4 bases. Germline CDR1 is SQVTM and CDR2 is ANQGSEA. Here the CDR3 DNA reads TGCAGCGTTCCTCAGGGGGGCGCCTATGGCTACACCTTC. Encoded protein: CSVPQGGAYGYTF.

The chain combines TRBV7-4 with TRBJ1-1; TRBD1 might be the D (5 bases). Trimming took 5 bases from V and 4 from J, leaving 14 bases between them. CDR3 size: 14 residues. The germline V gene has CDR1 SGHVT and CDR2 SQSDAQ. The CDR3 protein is CASSPGLLGTEAFF. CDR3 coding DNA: TGTGCCAGCAGCCCGGGACTGTTAGGCACTGAAGCTTTCTTT.

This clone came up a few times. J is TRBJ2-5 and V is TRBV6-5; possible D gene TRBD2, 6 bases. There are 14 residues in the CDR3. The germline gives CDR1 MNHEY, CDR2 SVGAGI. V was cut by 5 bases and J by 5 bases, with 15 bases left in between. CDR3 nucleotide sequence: TGTGCCAGCAGTGCACCGGGGGAATGGGAGACCCAGTACTTC. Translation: CASSAPGEWETQYF.

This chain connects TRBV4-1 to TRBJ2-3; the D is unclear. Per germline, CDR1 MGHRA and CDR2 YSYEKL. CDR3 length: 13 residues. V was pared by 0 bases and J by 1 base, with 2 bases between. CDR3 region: CASSQDGTDTQYF. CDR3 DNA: TGCGCCAGCAGCCAAGATGGCACAGATACGCAGTATTTT.

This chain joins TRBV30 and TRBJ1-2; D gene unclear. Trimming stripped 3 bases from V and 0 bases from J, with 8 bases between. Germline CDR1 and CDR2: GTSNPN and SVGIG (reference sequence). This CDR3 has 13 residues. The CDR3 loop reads CAWRGESNYGYTF. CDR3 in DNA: TGTGCCTGGAGAGGAGAGTCTAACTATGGCTACACCTTC.

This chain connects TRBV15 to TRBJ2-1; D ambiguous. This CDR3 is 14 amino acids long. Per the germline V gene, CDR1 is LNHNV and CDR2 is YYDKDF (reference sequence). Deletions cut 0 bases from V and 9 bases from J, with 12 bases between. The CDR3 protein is CATSREVKFAEQFF. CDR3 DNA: TGTGCCACCAGCAGAGAGGTCAAATTCGCTGAGCAGTTCTTC. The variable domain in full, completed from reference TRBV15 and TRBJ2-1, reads DAMVIQNPRYQVTQFGKPVTLSCSQTLNHNVMYWYQQKSSQAPKLLFHYYDKDFNNEADTPDNFQSRRPNTSFCFLDIRSPGLGDTAMYLCATSREVKFAEQFFGPGTRLTVL.

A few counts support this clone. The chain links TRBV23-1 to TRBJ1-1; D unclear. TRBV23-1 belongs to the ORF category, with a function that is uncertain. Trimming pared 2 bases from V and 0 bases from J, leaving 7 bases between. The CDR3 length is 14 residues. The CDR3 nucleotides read TGCGCCAGCAGTCAAGGGGTGATGAACACTGAAGCTTTCTTT. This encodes CASSQGVMNTEAFF.

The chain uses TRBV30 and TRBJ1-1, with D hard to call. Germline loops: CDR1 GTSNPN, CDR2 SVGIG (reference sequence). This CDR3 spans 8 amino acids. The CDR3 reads CAVDEAFF. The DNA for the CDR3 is TGTGCTGTCGATGAAGCTTTCTTT.

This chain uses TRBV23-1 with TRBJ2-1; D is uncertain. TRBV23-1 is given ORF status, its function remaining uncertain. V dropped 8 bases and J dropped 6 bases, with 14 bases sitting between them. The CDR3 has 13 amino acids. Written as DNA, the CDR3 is TGCGCCAGCGGGAAGACGGTTCGCAATGAGCAGTTCTTC. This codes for CASGKTVRNEQFF.

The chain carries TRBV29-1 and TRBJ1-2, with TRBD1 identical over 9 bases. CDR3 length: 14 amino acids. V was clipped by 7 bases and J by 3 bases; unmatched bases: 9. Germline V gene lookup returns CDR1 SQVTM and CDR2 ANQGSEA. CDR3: CSAAPTGGDYGYTF. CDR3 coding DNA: TGCAGCGCCGCTCCGACAGGGGGTGACTATGGCTACACCTTC.

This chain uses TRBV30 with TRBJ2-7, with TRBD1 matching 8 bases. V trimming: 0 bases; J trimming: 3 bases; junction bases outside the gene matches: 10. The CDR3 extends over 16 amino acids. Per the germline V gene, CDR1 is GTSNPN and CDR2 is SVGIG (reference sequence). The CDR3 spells CAWSVLGTGRLYEQYF. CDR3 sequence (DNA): TGTGCCTGGAGTGTACTTGGGACAGGTCGTCTCTACGAGCAGTACTTC.

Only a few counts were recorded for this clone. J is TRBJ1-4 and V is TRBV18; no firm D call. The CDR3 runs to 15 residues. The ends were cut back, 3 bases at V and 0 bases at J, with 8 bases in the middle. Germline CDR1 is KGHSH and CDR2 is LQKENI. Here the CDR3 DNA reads TGTGCCAGCTCACCGGTCGACGCAACTAATGAAAAACTGTTTTTT. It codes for CASSPVDATNEKLFF.

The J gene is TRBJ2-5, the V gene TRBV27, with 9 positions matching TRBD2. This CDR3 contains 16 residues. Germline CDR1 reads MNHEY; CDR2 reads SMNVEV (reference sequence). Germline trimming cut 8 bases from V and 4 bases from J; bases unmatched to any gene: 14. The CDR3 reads CASRSLGGGARETQYF. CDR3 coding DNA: TGTGCCAGCCGATCTTTGGGCGGGGGGGCGAGAGAGACCCAGTACTTC.

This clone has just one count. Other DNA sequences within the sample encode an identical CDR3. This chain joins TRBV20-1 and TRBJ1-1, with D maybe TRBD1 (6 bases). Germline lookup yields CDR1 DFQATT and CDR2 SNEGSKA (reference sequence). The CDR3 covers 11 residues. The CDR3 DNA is TGCAGCCCAGGGGCGACAGATGAAGCTTTCTTT. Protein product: CSPGATDEAFF.

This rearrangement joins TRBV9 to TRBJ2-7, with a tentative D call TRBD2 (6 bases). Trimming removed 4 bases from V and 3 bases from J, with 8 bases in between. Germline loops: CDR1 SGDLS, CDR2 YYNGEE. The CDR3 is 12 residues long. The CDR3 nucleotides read TGTGCCAGCAGCCCGGGGGACTACGAGCAGTACTTC. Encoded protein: CASSPGDYEQYF.

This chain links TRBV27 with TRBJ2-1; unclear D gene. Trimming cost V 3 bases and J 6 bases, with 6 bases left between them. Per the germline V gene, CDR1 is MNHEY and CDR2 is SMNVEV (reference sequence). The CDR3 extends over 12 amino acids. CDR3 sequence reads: CASSLATNEQFF. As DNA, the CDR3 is TGTGCCAGCAGTTTGGCCACCAATGAGCAGTTCTTC.

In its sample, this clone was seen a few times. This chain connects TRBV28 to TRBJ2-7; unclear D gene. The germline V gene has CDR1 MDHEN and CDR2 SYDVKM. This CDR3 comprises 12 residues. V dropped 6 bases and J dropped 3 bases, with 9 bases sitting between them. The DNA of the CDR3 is TGTGCCAGCAGCCCGTGGGGCTACGAGCAGTACTTC. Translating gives CASSPWGYEQYF.

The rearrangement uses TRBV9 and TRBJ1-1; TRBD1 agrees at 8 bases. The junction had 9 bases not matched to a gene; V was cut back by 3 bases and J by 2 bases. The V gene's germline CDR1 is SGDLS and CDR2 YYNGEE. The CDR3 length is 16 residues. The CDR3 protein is CASSAPAGTGNTEAFF. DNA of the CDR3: TGTGCCAGCAGCGCACCGGCCGGGACAGGTAACACTGAAGCTTTCTTT.

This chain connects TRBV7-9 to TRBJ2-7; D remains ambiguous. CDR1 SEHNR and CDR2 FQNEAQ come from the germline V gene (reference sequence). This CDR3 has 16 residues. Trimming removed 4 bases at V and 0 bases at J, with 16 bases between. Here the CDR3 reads CASSSTLEASSYEQYF. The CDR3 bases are TGTGCCAGCAGCTCAACATTGGAAGCGAGCTCCTACGAGCAGTACTTC.

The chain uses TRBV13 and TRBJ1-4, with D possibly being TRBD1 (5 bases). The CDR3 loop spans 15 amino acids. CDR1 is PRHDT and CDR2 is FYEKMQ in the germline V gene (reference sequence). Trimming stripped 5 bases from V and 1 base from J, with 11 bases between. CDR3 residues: CASSVTGGTNEKLFF. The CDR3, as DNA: TGTGCCAGCAGCGTCACAGGCGGAACTAATGAAAAACTGTTTTTT. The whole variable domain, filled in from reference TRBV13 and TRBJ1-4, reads AAGVIQSPRHLIKEKRETATLKCYPIPRHDTVYWYQQGPGQDPQFLISFYEKMQSDKGSIPDRFSAQQFSDYHSELNMSSLELGDSALYFCASSVTGGTNEKLFFGSGTQLSVL.

The CDR3 spells CASSQDAGQGFDPQHF. The CDR3 DNA reads TGTGCCAGCAGCCAAGATGCGGGACAGGGGTTTGATCCCCAGCATTTT. The chain uses TRBV4-2 and TRBJ1-5; 10 bases agree with TRBD1. The ends lost 0 bases at V and 10 bases at J; junction bases unmatched: 9. The CDR3 has 16 amino acids. Germline CDR1 and CDR2: LGHNA and YNFKEQ.

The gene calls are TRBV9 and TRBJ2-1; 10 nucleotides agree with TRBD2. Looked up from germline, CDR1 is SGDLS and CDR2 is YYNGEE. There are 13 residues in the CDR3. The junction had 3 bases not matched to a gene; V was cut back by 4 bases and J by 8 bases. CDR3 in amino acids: CASSPGTSDEQFF. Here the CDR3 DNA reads TGTGCCAGCAGCCCTGGGACTAGCGATGAGCAGTTCTTC.